A single sample is the source of the 7 T cell receptor beta chains below, sequenced in a study of cytomegalovirus exposure and HLA in healthy donors. Vbeta (60) and Jbeta (13) primers were used in the PCR. Sequencing was performed with immunoSEQ multiplex PCR; in TCRdb, only in-frame clones are kept and a portion is missing. This table holds some 92,000 clones, about 81% found once. Sequenced: PBMCs. The receptors shown here come from a man aged 18 to 29 in good health and CMV-seropositive.

The CDR3 region has the DNA TGTGCCAGCAGCGTAGAGGGGGAATCACCCCTCCACTTT. Translating it yields CASSVEGESPLHF. The chain has TRBV9 and TRBJ1-6; D may be TRBD1 (6 bases). This CDR3 is built from 13 residues. Trimming cost V 0 bases and J 10 bases, with 8 bases left between them. CDR1 is SGDLS and CDR2 is YYNGEE in the germline V gene.

V usage is TRBV6-5 and J usage is TRBJ2-7; a possible D gene is TRBD1 (6 bases). The V end lost 5 bases, the J end lost 3 bases, and 17 bases lay between the germline ends. Germline-derived CDR1 and CDR2 are MNHEY and SVGAGI. The CDR3 is 15 amino acids. The CDR3: CASSQDRLHVYEQYF. CDR3 DNA sequence: TGTGCCAGCAGTCAGGACAGACTTCACGTCTACGAGCAGTACTTC.

This sequence joins TRBV5-6 and TRBJ1-5, with TRBD1 identical over 8 bases. The junction had 5 bases not matched to a gene; V was cut back by 2 bases and J by 4 bases. The germline V gene has CDR1 SGHDT and CDR2 YYEEEE. CDR3 length: 15 amino acids. CDR3 nucleotides: TGTGCCAGCAGCTTAGGACAGGGAGTAAATCAGCCCCAGCATTTT. It is translated as CASSLGQGVNQPQHF.

CDR3 DNA: TGTGCCTGGAGTTCCAAGGGGGTGGAGACCCAGTACTTC. The encoded protein is CAWSSKGVETQYF. The chain has TRBV30 and TRBJ2-5; D may be TRBD1 (6 bases). This CDR3 has 13 amino acids. Trimming shortened V by 2 bases and J by 5 bases, and 12 bases separated the two germline ends. Germline loops: CDR1 GTSNPN, CDR2 SVGIG (reference sequence).

The gene calls are TRBV5-4 and TRBJ2-7, with 11 bases fitting TRBD2. This CDR3 is built from 17 residues. Germline V CDR1 and CDR2: SGHNT, YYREEE (reference sequence). The junction had 11 bases not matched to a gene; V was cut back by 0 bases and J by 6 bases. CDR3 amino acids: CASSLGTSGGVLIEQYF. CDR3 bases: TGTGCCAGCAGCTTGGGAACTAGCGGGGGAGTCCTTATCGAGCAGTACTTC.

This chain joins TRBV29-1 and TRBJ1-4; TRBD1 might be the D (5 bases). With 1 base removed from V and 5 bases from J, the gap between germline ends came to 11 bases. The CDR3 runs to 14 residues. CDR1 and CDR2 from the germline V gene are SQVTM and ANQGSEA. The CDR3 nucleotides are TGCAGCGTTGAAGCTAGGGGCTGGAATGAAAAACTGTTTTTT. Its protein is CSVEARGWNEKLFF.

Only a few counts were recorded for this clone. The chain recombines TRBV4-1 with TRBJ1-4, with TRBD1 as a possible D gene (6 bases). The CDR3 has 16 amino acids. Germline CDR1 is MGHRA and CDR2 is YSYEKL. V was clipped by 4 bases and J by 4 bases, with 16 bases between them. CDR3 in amino acids: CASSPPLTGVNEKLFF. In DNA form, the CDR3 reads TGCGCCAGCAGCCCACCTTTGACAGGAGTTAATGAAAAACTGTTTTTT.